The present TCR beta chain was sequenced within a study of blood T cell repertoires in COVID-19. For the study at large: COVID-19 samples collected from the United States, Italy and Spain covered acute and convalescent phases. T cells, B-cell-depleted T cells, or PBMCs provided the cDNA or gDNA that served as material.

This clone was detected ten times or more. In the source study's methods: Reference gene primer amplification gave estimated nucleated cell counts. Using immunoSEQ multiplex PCR, the repertoire was profiled, and TCRdb retains in-frame clones only, with some absent. The V and J calls and clone size were taken over from that table, and D and trimming were inferred from the DNA. The sample has 150,000 to 200,000 clones; 80% are singletons. The germline V gene encodes CDR1 GTSNPN and CDR2 SVGIG (reference sequence). Trimming pared 0 bases from V and 4 bases from J, leaving 12 bases between. The CDR3 loop spans 14 amino acids.

This chain uses TRBV30 with TRBJ2-5; D is uncertain. Sequencing was done on a sample of peripheral blood. This TCR came from a man in his sixties or seventies with active or convalescent COVID-19. The DNA for the CDR3 is TGTGCCTGGAGTGTGGCGCGGCCCGGAGAGACCCAGTACTTC. It specifies CAWSVARPGETQYF.